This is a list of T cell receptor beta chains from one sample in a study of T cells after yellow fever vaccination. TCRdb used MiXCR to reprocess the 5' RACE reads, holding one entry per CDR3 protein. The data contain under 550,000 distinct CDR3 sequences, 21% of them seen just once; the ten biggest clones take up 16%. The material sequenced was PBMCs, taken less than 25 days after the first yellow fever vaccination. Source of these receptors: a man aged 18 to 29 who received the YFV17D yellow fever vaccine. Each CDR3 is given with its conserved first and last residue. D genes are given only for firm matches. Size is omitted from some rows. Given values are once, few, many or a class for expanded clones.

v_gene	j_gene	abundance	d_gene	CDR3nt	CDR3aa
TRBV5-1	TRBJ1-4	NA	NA	TGCGCCAGCAGCTTGTATGGCGGAGAGTCAACTAATGAAAAACTGTTTTTT	CASSLYGGESTNEKLFF
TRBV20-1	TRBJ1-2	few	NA	TGCAGTGCTCCCCCCATCTCGAGTGGCTACACCTTC	CSAPPISSGYTF
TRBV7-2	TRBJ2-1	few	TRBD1	TGTGCCAGCAGCCCCGGGACAGGGTTTTACAATGAGCAGTTCTTC	CASSPGTGFYNEQFF
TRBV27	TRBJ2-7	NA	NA	TGTGCCAGCTCGTGGACAGCGAGCTCCTACGAGCAGTACTTC	CASSWTASSYEQYF
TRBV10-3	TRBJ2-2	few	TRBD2	TGTGCCATCAGGCCCGGGGGGGCCCGTTTCGGGGAGCTGTTTTTT	CAIRPGGARFGELFF
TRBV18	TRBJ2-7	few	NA	TGTGCCAGCTCACCCGCCCCGATACAGGTCCTAAACCCCTACGAGCAGTACTTC	CASSPAPIQVLNPYEQYF
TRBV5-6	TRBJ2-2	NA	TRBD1	TGTGCCAGCAGCTGGACAGGGGTACACACCGGGGAGCTGTTTTTT	CASSWTGVHTGELFF
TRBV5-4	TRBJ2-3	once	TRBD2	TGTGCCAGCAGCCCTGGGACTAGCGGCGGGACGCAGTATTTT	CASSPGTSGGTQYF
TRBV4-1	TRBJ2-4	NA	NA	TGCGCCAGCAGCCAATCAAGCGGCTTCTGGAAAAACATTCAGTACTTC	CASSQSSGFWKNIQYF
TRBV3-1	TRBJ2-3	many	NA	TGTGCCAGCAGCCAACGGACTGGTAGCACAGATACGCAGTATTTT	CASSQRTGSTDTQYF
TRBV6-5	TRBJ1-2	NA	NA	TGTGCCAGCAGTTACTCGTGGGGCTATGGCTACACCTTC	CASSYSWGYGYTF
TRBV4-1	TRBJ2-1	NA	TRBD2	TGCGCCAGCAGCCAGGCCCGTAGAGCGGGATACAATGAGCAGTTCTTC	CASSQARRAGYNEQFF
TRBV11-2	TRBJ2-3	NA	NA	TGTGCCAGCAGCTTAGGGAGGGGGTTGGAAGTCACAGATACGCAGTATTTT	CASSLGRGLEVTDTQYF
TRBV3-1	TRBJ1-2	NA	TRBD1	TGTGCCAGCAGCCGGGACAGAACTAACTATGGCTACACCTTC	CASSRDRTNYGYTF
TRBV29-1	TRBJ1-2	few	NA	TGCAGCGTTGAAGGCCAGGGAAGTGGCTACACCTTC	CSVEGQGSGYTF
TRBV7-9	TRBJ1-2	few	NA	TGTGCCAGCAGCATAACGACCAGGGAAATATATGGCTACACCTTC	CASSITTREIYGYTF
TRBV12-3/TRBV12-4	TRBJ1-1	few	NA	TGTGCCAGCAGCACTATACGGGGAGGTGAAGCTTTCTTT	CASSTIRGGEAFF
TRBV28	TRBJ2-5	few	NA	TGTGCCAGCAGTTTGGGGGCGGGGTCGGGTCAGCGGGAGACCCAGTACTTC	CASSLGAGSGQRETQYF
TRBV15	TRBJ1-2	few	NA	TGTGCCACCAGCAGAGCCGGCAGGGGTGCTGGCTACACCTTC	CATSRAGRGAGYTF
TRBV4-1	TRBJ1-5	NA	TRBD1	TGCGCCAGCAGCCGGGGACAGGGTAGCAATCAGCCCCAGCATTTT	CASSRGQGSNQPQHF
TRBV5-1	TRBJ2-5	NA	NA	TGCGCCAGCGGCCTGACAGTTACCGAAGAGACCCAGTACTTC	CASGLTVTEETQYF
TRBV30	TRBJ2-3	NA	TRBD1	TGTGCCTGGGGTCCCCGGGACAGACAGTGGGATACGCAGTATTTT	CAWGPRDRQWDTQYF
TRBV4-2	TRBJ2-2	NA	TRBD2	TGTGCCAGCAGCCAACCCCCTCTGGCTAGCGGGGAGAACACCGGGGAGCTGTTTTTT	CASSQPPLASGENTGELFF
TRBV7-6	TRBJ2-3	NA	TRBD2	TGTGCCAGCAGCTTAGCCTCGGACGCCGGGACTACCTCGGGCACAGATACGCAGTATTTT	CASSLASDAGTTSGTDTQYF
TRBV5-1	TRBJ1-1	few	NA	TGCGCCAGCAGCTTGGCTTCTACAGGGTCGGTACTGACTGAAGCTTTCTTT	CASSLASTGSVLTEAFF
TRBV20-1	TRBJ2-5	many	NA	TGCAGTGCTAGCGGGGCGTACCAAGAGACCCAGTACTTC	CSASGAYQETQYF
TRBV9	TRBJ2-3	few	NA	TGTGCCAGCAGCACTACGACTAGCACAGATACGCAGTATTTT	CASSTTTSTDTQYF
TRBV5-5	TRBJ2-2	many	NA	TGTGCCAGCAGCTTGGACAGGTGGGGGGAGCTGTTTTTT	CASSLDRWGELFF
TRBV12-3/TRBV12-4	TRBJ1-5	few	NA	TGTGCCAGCAGTGCATGGGGAGCGGGGGATCAGCCCCAGCATTTT	CASSAWGAGDQPQHF
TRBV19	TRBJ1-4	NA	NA	TGTGCCAGTAGTAGCCCGGGAGGGGGACCTAATGAAAAACTGTTTTTT	CASSSPGGGPNEKLFF
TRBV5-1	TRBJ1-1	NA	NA	TGCGCCAGCAGCTGGGGCTTGGACAGCTCGTACACTGAAGCTTTCTTT	CASSWGLDSSYTEAFF
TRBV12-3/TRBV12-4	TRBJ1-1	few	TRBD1	TGTGCCAGCAGCCCGGGACAGGGGGGTGTGGTAGCTTTCTTT	CASSPGQGGVVAFF
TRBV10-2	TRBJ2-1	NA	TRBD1	TGCGCCAGCAGTGAGGCAGGGACAGGCTACAATGAGCAGTTCTTC	CASSEAGTGYNEQFF
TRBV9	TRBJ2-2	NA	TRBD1	TGTGCCAGCAGCGTTCGGGGACAGGGGAATTCGAACACCGGGGAGCTGTTTTTT	CASSVRGQGNSNTGELFF
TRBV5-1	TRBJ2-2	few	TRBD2	TGCGCCAGCAGCTCCTACCCTTCCGGGGGGACGAACACCGGGGAGCTGTTTTTT	CASSSYPSGGTNTGELFF
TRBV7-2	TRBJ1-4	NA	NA	TGTGCCAGCAGCCGTCGACCCAAGGAGGGCGAAAAACTGTTTTTT	CASSRRPKEGEKLFF
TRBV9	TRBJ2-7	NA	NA	TGTGCCAGCAGCGTAGGAGCTCCCAGCTCCTACGAGCAGTACTTC	CASSVGAPSSYEQYF
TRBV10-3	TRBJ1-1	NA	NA	TGTGCCATCACTCACACCCAGTCCCGGGACCCGAACACTGAAGCTTTCTTT	CAITHTQSRDPNTEAFF
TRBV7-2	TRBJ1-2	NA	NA	TGTGCCAGCAGCTTAGAGGGAAGGGGCGGCTACACCTTC	CASSLEGRGGYTF
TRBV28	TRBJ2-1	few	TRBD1	TGTGCCAGCAGTCCCGGGACAGGAATAGGCAATGAGCAGTTCTTC	CASSPGTGIGNEQFF